The clone carrying this T cell receptor beta chain was counted between two and nine times. Trimming cost V 2 bases and J 7 bases, with 9 bases left between them. Germline CDR1 reads SGHVS; CDR2 reads FQNEAQ. The CDR3 totals 12 residues. These data are taken from a study of T cell changes during pregnancy in multiple sclerosis. Libraries were prepared by immunoSEQ multiplex PCR; TCRdb keeps only in-frame clonotypes and omits some of them. The sample consists of fewer than 70,000 clones, roughly 92% of them appearing once. V gene TRBV7-8 combines with J gene TRBJ2-7, with D unclear. The source is a female donor with multiple sclerosis, enrolled in a pregnancy study. This specimen consisted of peripheral blood, obtained in the second trimester of pregnancy. The CDR3 spells CASSLFIGEQYF. The CDR3 DNA reads TGTGCCAGCAGCTTATTTATCGGTGAGCAGTACTTC.